Listed below are T cell receptor beta chains from one sample, sequenced in a study of shared clonotypes between healthy human individuals. Method: immunoSEQ multiplex PCR; TCRdb's copy keeps in-frame clones and lacks some. The repertoire has about 680,000 clones, about 91% of them found once; the top ten carry approximately 24%. Sequencing was done on a sample of naive CD8+ T cells sorted from blood. The source is a man in his thirties or forties in good health. Each CDR3 is given without its conserved first and last residue. The order of the fields is V gene, CDR3 protein.

v_gene: TRBV5-1
CDR3aa: ASKRGAETQY

v_gene: TRBV27
CDR3aa: ASRAPGLSQPQH

v_gene: TRBV9
CDR3aa: ASSSPSGSTGELF

v_gene: TRBV2
CDR3aa: ASSDFREGRTDTQY

v_gene: TRBV7-9
CDR3aa: ASSLKLAGVGEQF

v_gene: TRBV11-2
CDR3aa: ASSPGLAGVTSTDTQY

v_gene: TRBV4-1
CDR3aa: ASSQWTGGSTDTQY

v_gene: TRBV6-5
CDR3aa: ASSYSTLNEQF

v_gene: TRBV6-5
CDR3aa: ASPMGCSNQPQH

v_gene: TRBV4-1
CDR3aa: ASSLPPGFSYNEQF

v_gene: TRBV11-2
CDR3aa: ASSPNGGPQY

v_gene: TRBV6-1
CDR3aa: ASSETGHSTDTQY

v_gene: TRBV18
CDR3aa: ASSPSPGAGANVLT

v_gene: TRBV9
CDR3aa: ASSVVGRTALNEQF

v_gene: TRBV27
CDR3aa: ASMGQGAANEKLF

v_gene: TRBV6-1
CDR3aa: ASSELRDHYGYT

v_gene: TRBV29-1
CDR3aa: SVPNQNGDEQF

v_gene: TRBV7-3
CDR3aa: ASSLKGNGRQDVSGANVLT

v_gene: TRBV19
CDR3aa: ASSLGTSGLHEQF

v_gene: TRBV6-6
CDR3aa: ASSPPGSYGYT

v_gene: TRBV29-1
CDR3aa: SGIGWLAENNEQF

v_gene: TRBV7-9
CDR3aa: ASSYALTGPRGEAF

v_gene: TRBV6-5
CDR3aa: ASSLGTGLHEQY

v_gene: TRBV6-5
CDR3aa: ASSYQTGFDEKLF

v_gene: TRBV6-5
CDR3aa: ASSMGQASNQPQH

v_gene: TRBV5-5
CDR3aa: ASSAAGQTYEQY

v_gene: TRBV7-9
CDR3aa: ASSHLSLAGYT

v_gene: TRBV27
CDR3aa: ASSFSQENYNEQF

v_gene: TRBV7-6
CDR3aa: ASSLRGRDSGYGYT

v_gene: TRBV6-1
CDR3aa: ASSEYGPYGYT

v_gene: TRBV27
CDR3aa: ASSFRGRWETQY

v_gene: TRBV9
CDR3aa: ASSVTGDYYGYT

v_gene: TRBV7-6
CDR3aa: ASSSPGSYNEQF

v_gene: TRBV19
CDR3aa: ASSMTGGDTEAF

v_gene: TRBV7-9
CDR3aa: ASTGQGSAF

v_gene: TRBV27
CDR3aa: ASSPGRGGANYGYT

v_gene: TRBV6-5
CDR3aa: ASSLRGAQGTQY

v_gene: TRBV7-6
CDR3aa: ASSFKGGVSGNTIY

v_gene: TRBV4-1
CDR3aa: ASSQRAENEQF

v_gene: TRBV14
CDR3aa: ASSQGDSRTDTQY

v_gene: TRBV12-5
CDR3aa: ASGLGNTDTQY

v_gene: TRBV11-2
CDR3aa: ASSSGSPGVEQY

v_gene: TRBV2
CDR3aa: ASSDPRLLAGVGYEQY

v_gene: TRBV7-9
CDR3aa: ASSQIGAGGGDEQY

v_gene: TRBV4-1
CDR3aa: ASSPPGYGELF

v_gene: TRBV14
CDR3aa: ASSQDPRTAGGWTDTQY